This T cell receptor (beta chain) was captured by sequencing in a study of blood T cell repertoires in COVID-19. Sequencing was performed with immunoSEQ multiplex PCR; in TCRdb, only in-frame clones are kept and a portion is missing. In the table there are around 130,000 clones, 84% of which are singletons. The TCR originated in a man aged 25-45 years with COVID-19, enrolled during active disease. The sample taken for sequencing was peripheral blood.

The CDR3 bases are TGTGCCAGCGGGACTAGCTTTAATGAGCAGTTCTTC. This sequence encodes CASGTSFNEQFF. V gene TRBV2 combines with J gene TRBJ2-1; TRBD2 agrees at 9 bases. V was pared by 8 bases and J by 7 bases, with 3 bases of the junction left unmatched. The CDR3 is 12 residues long. Germline CDR1 is SNHLY and CDR2 is FYNNEI. Full variable domain (remainder filled in from reference TRBV2 and TRBJ2-1): EPEVTQTPSHQVTQMGQEVILRCVPISNHLYFYWYRQILGQKVEFLVSFYNNEISEKSEIFDDQFSVERPDGSNFTLKIRSTKLEDSAMYFCASGTSFNEQFFGPGTRLTVL.